This is a list of T cell receptor beta chains from one sample in a study of T cell repertoires in cytomegalovirus infection. MiXCR was run by TCRdb on the reads, yielding one entry per CDR3 protein. The table shows 150,000 to 180,000 distinct CDR3 sequences, with around 20% occurring only once. Sample: PBMCs. These receptors came from a human donor in good health (CMV status not recorded). Some clones in this sample may be carry-over from other donors' samples. Each CDR3 is given with its conserved first and last residue. A D gene is named only where the DNA matches it firmly. Part of the rows lack a size; the others show once, few, many or a class for expanded clones.

v_gene	j_gene	d_gene	len	abundance	CDR3nt	CDR3aa
TRBV30	TRBJ2-3	NA	11	NA	TGTGCCTGGAGTAAGGGGGATACGCAGTATTTT	CAWSKGDTQYF
TRBV7-8	TRBJ2-7	NA	12	many	TGTGCCAGCAGCGAACAGGAGTACGAGCAGTACTTC	CASSEQEYEQYF
TRBV2	TRBJ2-7	NA	13	NA	TGTGCCAGCAGTGGTCTGCAGGGAGGCGAGCAGTACTTC	CASSGLQGGEQYF
TRBV28	TRBJ1-1	NA	13	few	TGTGCCAGCAGCCGTTACAGTTACACTGAAGCTTTCTTT	CASSRYSYTEAFF
TRBV15	TRBJ2-5	TRBD2	16	NA	TGTGCCACCAGCAGAAGCGGGAGCGGGATTCTGGAGACCCAGTACTTC	CATSRSGSGILETQYF
TRBV24-1	TRBJ2-3	NA	11	NA	TGTGCCACCAGTGATGTTGGTACGCAGTATTTT	CATSDVGTQYF
TRBV29-1	TRBJ1-1	NA	11	NA	TGCAGCGTTGCTAAAAACACTGAAGCTTTCTTT	CSVAKNTEAFF
TRBV6-1	TRBJ1-1	NA	12	few	TGTGCCAGCCGTGGATATAGCACTGAAGCTTTCTTT	CASRGYSTEAFF
TRBV7-8	TRBJ2-1	TRBD2	13	NA	TGTGCCAGCAGTTTTATAGCGGGGTGGGAGCAGTTCTTC	CASSFIAGWEQFF
TRBV19	TRBJ1-2	NA	12	many	TGTGCCAGCGAGGTAGACGGATATGGCTACACCTTC	CASEVDGYGYTF
TRBV4-2	TRBJ1-2	TRBD1	15	NA	TGTGCCAGCAGCCTAGCGACAGGGGGTTCGGATGGCTACACCTTC	CASSLATGGSDGYTF
TRBV12-3/TRBV12-4	TRBJ1-1	NA	14	many	TGTGCCAGCAGTCCCTGGGGGGCGAACACTGAAGCTTTCTTT	CASSPWGANTEAFF
TRBV30	TRBJ1-3	NA	14	NA	TGTGCCTGGAGTGACACCAACTCTGGAAACACCATATATTTT	CAWSDTNSGNTIYF
TRBV27	TRBJ2-7	TRBD2	15	NA	TGTGCCAGCAAATTAGCGGGAGGGGAGTCGCGGGAGCAGTACTTC	CASKLAGGESREQYF
TRBV7-6	TRBJ2-3	TRBD1	15	many	TGTGCCAGCAGTCCCGGACAGGGCGGCGCAGATACGCAGTATTTT	CASSPGQGGADTQYF
TRBV7-2	TRBJ1-4	NA	15	many	TGTGCCAGCAGCTTAGGCCCGGCGGCTAATGAAAAACTGTTTTTT	CASSLGPAANEKLFF
TRBV11-2	TRBJ1-3	NA	16	NA	TGTGCCAGCAGCTTCGGAGACAGGAGCTCTGGAAACACCATATATTTT	CASSFGDRSSGNTIYF
TRBV28	TRBJ2-5	NA	15	many	TGTGCCAGCAGTAAGCACAGGATTCTAAAAGAGACCCAGTACTTC	CASSKHRILKETQYF
TRBV19	TRBJ2-2	TRBD1	16	NA	TGTGCCAGTAATGTCGGCGACAGGGGGTTCGCCGGGGAGCTGTTTTTT	CASNVGDRGFAGELFF
TRBV6-4	TRBJ1-1	NA	13	few	TGTGCCAGCAGTGACTCCAGGAGCACTGAAGCTTTCTTT	CASSDSRSTEAFF
TRBV27	TRBJ2-7	TRBD2	14	NA	TGTGCCAGCAGGTCTAGCGGGATGTCAGGGGAGCAGTACTTC	CASRSSGMSGEQYF
TRBV25-1	TRBJ1-1	NA	13	NA	TGTGCCAGCGAGCGGGGGAAGGACACTGAAGCTTTCTTT	CASERGKDTEAFF
TRBV4-3	TRBJ2-7	NA	14	NA	TGCGCCAGCAGCCAAGATAGGACCAACTACGAGCAGTACTTC	CASSQDRTNYEQYF
TRBV29-1	TRBJ1-1	NA	12	NA	TGCAGCGTTGAAGGCGGATACACTGAAGCTTTCTTT	CSVEGGYTEAFF
TRBV10-3	TRBJ2-7	TRBD1	15	NA	TGTGCCATCAGTGAGTCGGGACAGGGGGTTTACGAGCAGTACTTC	CAISESGQGVYEQYF